Described below is a single T cell receptor beta chain sequence and its context. Its antigen remains unknown. Trimming removed 0 bases from V and 10 bases from J, with 4 bases in between. Germline-derived CDR1 and CDR2 are SGHAT and FQNNGV. The CDR3 is made up of 11 amino acids. 60 Vbeta and 13 Jbeta primers were used in PCR. Only in-frame clones appear in the TCRdb table, and some are missing; sequencing was by immunoSEQ multiplex PCR. Of around 200,000 clones detected, about 85% appear once; the ten largest clones hold 10%. These data come from a study of cytomegalovirus exposure and HLA in healthy donors. Study-level findings and limits: When presence/absence was analysed, sequencing depth was taken to be roughly uniform across donors. The later analysis indicated that the majority of CMV-associated TCR beta chains appeared HLA-restricted. Using the classifier, cytomegalovirus status was reportedly diagnosed with high specificity and sensitivity. Cytomegalovirus association was assigned to approximately 160 TCR beta chains.

The sequencing input was PBMCs. V and J are TRBV11-2 and TRBJ2-1; D not certain. This TCR derives from a woman aged 50 to 60 in good health and CMV-seropositive. The CDR3 loop is CASSLELEQFF. The CDR3 DNA is TGTGCCAGCAGCTTAGAACTAGAGCAGTTCTTC.